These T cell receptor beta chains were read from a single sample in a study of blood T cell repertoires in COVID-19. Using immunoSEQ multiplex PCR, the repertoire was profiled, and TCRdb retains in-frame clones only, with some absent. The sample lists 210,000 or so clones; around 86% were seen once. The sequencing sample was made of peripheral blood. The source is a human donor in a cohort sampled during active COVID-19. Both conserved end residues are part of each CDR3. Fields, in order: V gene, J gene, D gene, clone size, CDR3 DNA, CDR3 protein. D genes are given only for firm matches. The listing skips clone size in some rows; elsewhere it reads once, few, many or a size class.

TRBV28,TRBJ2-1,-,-,TGTGCCAGCACCGCTTCTTGGGGCAGAGACAATGAGCAGTTCTTC,CASTASWGRDNEQFF
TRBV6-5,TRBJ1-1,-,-,TGTGCCAGCAGTTACTCCCACAGGGTGACTGAAGCTTTCTTT,CASSYSHRVTEAFF
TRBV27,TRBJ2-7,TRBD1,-,TGTGCCAGCAGTCTCCTAGGGGGCCTACGTTCCTACGAGCAGTACTTC,CASSLLGGLRSYEQYF
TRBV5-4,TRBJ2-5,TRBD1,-,TGTGCCAGCAGCTTGGACAGGGGTATTGGAGAGACCCAGTACTTC,CASSLDRGIGETQYF
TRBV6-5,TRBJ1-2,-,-,TGTGCCAGCAGTCTAGCCGGCTCCTATGGCTACACCTTC,CASSLAGSYGYTF
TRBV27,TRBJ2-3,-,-,TGTGCCAGCAGTTTATATCGGCGGGGCACAGATACGCAGTATTTT,CASSLYRRGTDTQYF
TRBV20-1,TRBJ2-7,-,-,TGCAGTGCTAGTTCAGGGGGGAACTACGAGCAGTACTTC,CSASSGGNYEQYF
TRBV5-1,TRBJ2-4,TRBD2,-,TGCGCCAGCAGCTTGGGTGGGGGACTAGCAGACGCTATTCAGTACTTC,CASSLGGGLADAIQYF
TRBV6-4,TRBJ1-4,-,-,TGTGCCAGCAATCCGGGGGGGGTTCGGAATGAAAAACTGTTTTTT,CASNPGGVRNEKLFF
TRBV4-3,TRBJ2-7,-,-,TGCGCCAGCAGCCCGATTCAGGGATACGAGCAGTACTTC,CASSPIQGYEQYF
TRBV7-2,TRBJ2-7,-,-,TGTGCCAGCAGCTTAGCGCCCAGGTCGGGGGAGCAGTACTTC,CASSLAPRSGEQYF
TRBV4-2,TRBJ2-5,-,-,TGTGCCAGCAGCCAAGATCCCAACGGACTACTCCAAGAGACCCAGTACTTC,CASSQDPNGLLQETQYF
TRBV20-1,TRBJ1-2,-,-,TGCAGTGGTCCTCTCCTCTATGGCTACACCTTC,CSGPLLYGYTF
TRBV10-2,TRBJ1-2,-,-,TGCGCCAGCCGGGAAGTGGGATTCAACTATGGCTACACCTTC,CASREVGFNYGYTF
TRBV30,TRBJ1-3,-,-,TGTGCCTGGAGTGGGTCGGGGGGAGGTGGAAACACCATATATTTT,CAWSGSGGGGNTIYF
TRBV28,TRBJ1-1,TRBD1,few,TGTGCCAGCAGTCCCGCCGGACAGGGTGCTTTCTTT,CASSPAGQGAFF